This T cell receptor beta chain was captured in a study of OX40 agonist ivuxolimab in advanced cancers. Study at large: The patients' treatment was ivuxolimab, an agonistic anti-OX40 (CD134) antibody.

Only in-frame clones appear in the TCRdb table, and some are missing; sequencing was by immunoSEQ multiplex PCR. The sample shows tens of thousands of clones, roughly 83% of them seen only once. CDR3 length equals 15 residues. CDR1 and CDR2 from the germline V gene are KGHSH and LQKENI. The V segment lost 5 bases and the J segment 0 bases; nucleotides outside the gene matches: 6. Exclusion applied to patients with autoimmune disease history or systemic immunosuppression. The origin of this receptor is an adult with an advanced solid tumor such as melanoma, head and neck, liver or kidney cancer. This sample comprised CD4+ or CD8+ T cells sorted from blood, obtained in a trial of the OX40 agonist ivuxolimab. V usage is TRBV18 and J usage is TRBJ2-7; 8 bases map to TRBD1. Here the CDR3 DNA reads TGTGCCAGCTCAGTACAGGGGGACTCCTCCTACGAGCAGTACTTC. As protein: CASSVQGDSSYEQYF.